The 23 T cell receptor beta chains listed next were all sequenced from one sample in a study of cytomegalovirus exposure and HLA in healthy donors. Clones were read by immunoSEQ multiplex PCR, and TCRdb kept only the in-frame ones, dropping some. The repertoire consists of hundreds of thousands of clones, with around 86% occurring once and the leading ten covering approximately 2%. The sequencing sample was made of PBMCs. The receptor source for this set is a woman younger than 30 in good health and CMV-seropositive.

This clone was recorded a few times. The V call is TRBV6-5, the J call TRBJ2-7; perhaps TRBD1 as D (6 bases). The germline V gene has CDR1 MNHEY and CDR2 SVGAGI. The CDR3 is made up of 15 amino acids. The ends were cut back, 6 bases at V and 6 bases at J, with 21 bases in the middle. The chain's CDR3 is CASSLLQGGIGEQYF. The CDR3 coding sequence is TGTGCCAGCAGCCTTCTACAGGGTGGTATTGGCGAGCAGTACTTC.

The chain uses TRBV27 and TRBJ2-7; possible D gene TRBD2, 6 bases. The CDR3 extends over 15 amino acids. The V end was cut by 5 bases, the J end by 6 bases, with 20 bases between. Germline V gene sequence: CDR1 MNHEY, CDR2 SMNVEV (reference sequence). The CDR3 DNA follows: TGTGCCAGCAGTACTGGAGGGACGCCATTAGCCGAGCAGTACTTC. Protein product: CASSTGGTPLAEQYF.

V is TRBV30 and J is TRBJ2-3; 8 bases fit TRBD2. The germline V gene has CDR1 GTSNPN and CDR2 SVGIG (reference sequence). This CDR3 has 13 amino acids. Trimming removed 5 bases from V and 4 bases from J; junction bases left unmatched: 5. CDR3 loop: CAWLAGRADTQYF. Written as DNA, the CDR3 is TGTGCCTGGTTAGCGGGAAGGGCAGATACGCAGTATTTT.

The chain recombines TRBV18 with TRBJ1-4; no definite D call. Germline CDR1 and CDR2: KGHSH and LQKENI. The CDR3 covers 14 residues. V was pared by 6 bases and J by 3 bases, with 11 bases between. CDR3 nucleotides: TGTGCCAGCTCCAGCGGGGAAGCTAATGAAAAACTGTTTTTT. It is translated as CASSSGEANEKLFF.

The V call is TRBV4-1, the J call TRBJ2-7; maybe TRBD2 (6 bases). The V and J ends lost 1 base and 4 bases respectively, with 14 bases between them. The CDR3 extends over 15 amino acids. From germline, CDR1 is MGHRA and CDR2 YSYEKL. The CDR3 DNA sequence: TGCGCCAGCAGCCAAGTAGCGGCGAGCGGTTACGAGCAGTACTTC. It translates to CASSQVAASGYEQYF.

The CDR3 DNA is TGTGCCAGCAGGTTCCTATTGGACAGGTCCTACGAGCAGTACTTC. Its protein product is CASRFLLDRSYEQYF. The V gene is TRBV2, the J gene TRBJ2-7, with 7 positions matching TRBD1. The CDR3 is 15 amino acids. CDR1 and CDR2 from the germline V gene are SNHLY and FYNNEI. The junction had 9 bases not matched to a gene; V was cut back by 6 bases and J by 1 base.

This chain joins TRBV5-1 and TRBJ1-1, with TRBD1 matching over 7 bases. This CDR3 contains 15 residues. Looked up from germline, CDR1 is SGHRS and CDR2 is YFSETQ. Trimming at V came to 4 bases and at J to 0 bases, leaving 6 bases not matched to a gene. CDR3 loop: CASSGLTGMNTEAFF. DNA of the CDR3: TGCGCCAGCAGCGGGCTGACAGGGATGAACACTGAAGCTTTCTTT.

This clone has just a few counts. The chain links TRBV5-1 to TRBJ2-1; 7 bases map to TRBD2. The CDR3 covers 14 residues. Trimming took 1 base from V and 8 from J; bases not matched to a gene: 6. Germline values: CDR1 SGHRS, CDR2 YFSETQ. Here the CDR3 DNA reads TGCGCCAGCAGCTTGAGCGGGGCGGGGCATGAGCAGTTCTTC. Amino acids: CASSLSGAGHEQFF.

This clone came up once. The rearrangement links TRBV6-1 to TRBJ2-3; the D is unclear. Trimming removed 4 bases at V and 1 base at J, with 12 bases between. This CDR3 is 15 amino acids long. Germline CDR1 MNHNS, CDR2 SASEGT. The CDR3: CASSVTIHGTDTQYF. Here the CDR3 DNA reads TGTGCCAGCAGTGTCACTATTCACGGCACAGATACGCAGTATTTT.

This chain connects TRBV5-1 to TRBJ2-3; D might be TRBD1 (6 bases). The CDR3 has 15 amino acids. V lost 4 bases to trimming and J lost 5 bases, with 17 bases between them. Germline V lookup: CDR1 SGHRS, CDR2 YFSETQ. The CDR3 DNA reads TGCGCCAGCAGCCTGGGGGCTCAGGAAAGAGATACGCAGTATTTT. Protein: CASSLGAQERDTQYF.

CDR3 DNA: TGTGCCAGCAGCTTGGACAGGGGCTACGAGCAGTACTTC. It translates to CASSLDRGYEQYF. The chain links TRBV11-2 to TRBJ2-7; 9 bases match TRBD1. The CDR3 totals 13 residues. Germline CDR1 reads SGHAT; CDR2 reads FQNNGV. V gave up 3 bases and J gave up 3 bases; unmatched junction bases: 0.

This chain joins TRBV10-3 and TRBJ2-3, with 7 bases identical to TRBD2. In germline, CDR1 is ENHRY, CDR2 SYGVKD. V shed 10 bases and J 6 bases; nucleotides not matched to a gene: 13. The CDR3 spans 14 residues. CDR3 sequence (DNA): TGTGCCACCGGGGAGGGTTCTAGTGCTGATACGCAGTATTTT. It yields the protein CATGEGSSADTQYF.

The table lists this clone with many counts. V gene TRBV4-1 combines with J gene TRBJ1-5, with no clear D. The CDR3 loop spans 16 amino acids. The germline V and J ends were trimmed by 5 bases and 4 bases, with 18 bases remaining between them. The germline CDR1 and CDR2 sequences are MGHRA and YSYEKL. The CDR3 sequence: CASSTLFEALNQPQHF. DNA for the CDR3: TGCGCCAGCAGCACCCTTTTCGAGGCGTTGAATCAGCCCCAGCATTTT.

This clone showed up just once. This chain connects TRBV27 to TRBJ1-2; the match to TRBD1 covers 8 bases. The CDR3 is 16 amino acids. The V gene's germline CDR1 is MNHEY and CDR2 SMNVEV (reference sequence). V was pared by 4 bases and J by 4 bases, with 11 bases of the junction left unmatched. The CDR3 here is CASSSRTGTAVYGYTF. CDR3 coding DNA: TGTGCCAGCAGTTCTAGGACAGGGACAGCCGTCTATGGCTACACCTTC.

The chain recombines TRBV5-4 with TRBJ2-2; 9 bases are a match to TRBD1. CDR3 length: 17 amino acids. The V segment lost 0 bases and the J segment 4 bases; nucleotides outside the gene matches: 7. CDR1 is SGHNT and CDR2 is YYREEE in the germline V gene (reference sequence). The CDR3 is CASSLGRDRAVTGELFF. CDR3 in DNA: TGTGCCAGCAGCTTGGGCCGGGACAGGGCGGTCACCGGGGAGCTGTTTTTT.

The gene calls are TRBV29-1 and TRBJ1-2; tentatively, D is TRBD1 (6 bases). Germline-derived CDR1 and CDR2 are SQVTM and ANQGSEA. The V gene lost 6 bases and the J gene lost 6 bases, with 20 bases spanning the gap. CDR3 length: 14 amino acids. The CDR3 here is CSVGGYRASDGYTF. As DNA, the CDR3 is TGCAGCGTCGGGGGGTACAGGGCGTCGGATGGCTACACCTTC. The entire variable domain, with the rest obtained from reference TRBV29-1 and TRBJ1-2, is as follows: SAVISQKPSRDICQRGTSLTIQCQVDSQVTMMFWYRQQPGQSLTLIATANQGSEATYESGFVIDKFPISRPNLTFSTLTVSNMSPEDSSIYLCSVGGYRASDGYTFGSGTRLTVV.

This chain joins TRBV27 and TRBJ2-3; 11 nucleotides align to TRBD2. Germline-derived CDR1 and CDR2 are MNHEY and SMNVEV (reference sequence). Trimming cost V 4 bases and J 0 bases; bases outside gene matches: 3. The CDR3 runs 16 residues. In DNA form, the CDR3 reads TGTGCCAGCAGTTCCGGGACTAGCGGCAGCACAGATACGCAGTATTTT. Its translation is CASSSGTSGSTDTQYF.

The chain couples TRBV7-9 to TRBJ2-2; tentatively, D is TRBD1 (6 bases). Germline CDR1 reads SEHNR; CDR2 reads FQNEAQ (reference sequence). Trimming pared 5 bases from V and 1 base from J, leaving 11 bases between. CDR3 length: 15 residues. This CDR3 is CASSPGQMNTGELFF. The CDR3 DNA reads as TGTGCCAGCAGCCCGGGACAAATGAACACCGGGGAGCTGTTTTTT.

The chain recombines TRBV19 with TRBJ2-5; 11 bases line up with TRBD1. CDR1 and CDR2 from the germline V gene are LNHDA and SQIVND (reference sequence). This CDR3 region has 14 residues. V lost 6 bases to trimming and J lost 3 bases; unmatched junction nucleotides: 3. The CDR3: CASRGDRGEETQYF. In nucleotides, the CDR3 is TGTGCCAGTAGAGGGGACAGGGGGGAAGAGACCCAGTACTTC.

The chain employs TRBV7-8 and TRBJ2-1, with 7 positions matching TRBD2. The CDR3 has 17 residues. Germline V gene data show CDR1 as SGHVS and CDR2 as FQNEAQ. Trimming cost V 1 base and J 5 bases; bases outside gene matches: 11. CDR3 amino acids: CASSLGPGWTRDNEQFF. DNA of the CDR3: TGTGCCAGCAGCTTAGGACCTGGCTGGACTAGAGACAATGAGCAGTTCTTC.

V gene TRBV23-1 combines with J gene TRBJ1-3, with D possibly being TRBD1 (6 bases). TRBV23-1 is an open reading frame whose function is uncertain. The V end lost 3 bases, the J end lost 0 bases, and 9 bases lay between the germline ends. This CDR3 spans 15 amino acids. The CDR3 DNA is TGCGCCAGCAGTCAGCAGGGGCCCTCTGGAAACACCATATATTTT. Translated: CASSQQGPSGNTIYF.

The chain employs TRBV25-1 and TRBJ1-1; 8 positions agree with TRBD1. This CDR3 region has 15 residues. With V trimmed by 1 base and J by 5 bases, 6 bases remained unmatched. From germline, CDR1 is MGHDK and CDR2 SYGVNS. CDR3 DNA sequence: TGTGCCAGCAGTGAATTTCGGACAGGGAGAACTGAAGCTTTCTTT. Translated, it gives CASSEFRTGRTEAFF.

This CDR3 reads CASSSLDRTYEQYF. The CDR3 coding sequence is TGTGCCAGCAGCTCGCTGGACAGAACCTACGAGCAGTACTTC. The chain is built from TRBV7-9 and TRBJ2-7; possibly TRBD1 for D (6 bases). CDR3 size: 14 residues. V dropped 4 bases and J dropped 2 bases, with 12 bases sitting between them. From germline, CDR1 is SEHNR and CDR2 FQNEAQ (reference sequence).